The subject of this entry is one TCR beta chain. Its antigen is undetermined. The entry originates in a study of T-cell reconstitution after alpha-beta-depleted transplantation in children. Germline V gene data show CDR1 as SGHTA and CDR2 as FQGNSA. The CDR3 runs to 12 residues. V lost 5 bases to trimming and J lost 9 bases, with 10 bases between them. Whole-study results and caveats: Newly generated T cells supplied most T-cell counts and diversity one year post-transplant. The study traced high day-60 TCRbeta diversity in some patients to surviving recipient T cells and thymic progenitors. Several hundred expanded graft clones reportedly supplied alpha-beta T cells about two months after transplant.

For TCRbeta, the library was prepared with unique molecular identifiers. TCRdb re-called the PCR reads through MiXCR, storing one row per CDR3 protein. The sample lists 700,000 or so distinct CDR3 sequences, around 12% occurring once. The TCR was taken from a girl aged 2 to 9 with congenital amegakaryocytic thrombocytopenia, due to receive a stem cell transplant. This specimen consisted of PBMCs, obtained before TCRalphabeta/CD19-depleted stem cell transplant. V and J are TRBV7-2 and TRBJ2-2; D ambiguous. CDR3 loop: CASSHDWRELFF. The CDR3 coding sequence is TGTGCCAGCAGCCACGACTGGAGGGAGCTGTTTTTT.